One sample yielded the 18 T cell receptor beta chains listed below, sequenced in a study of T cells in Graves' hyperthyroidism and ophthalmopathy. Amplified regions were TCR beta CDR3 sequences from RNA transcripts. The HTBI primer set was used in a first-round RT-PCR of the TCR CDR3. TCRdb processed the multiplex PCR reads anew with MiXCR; each CDR3 protein has one entry. Among more than 250,000 distinct CDR3 sequences listed, about 16% were seen once. Source material: blood. The source is a woman aged 45-59 years with Graves' hyperthyroidism that later progressed to Graves' ophthalmopathy.

This clonotype has just a few counts. V and J are TRBV5-5 and TRBJ1-2, with unresolved D. V was trimmed by 1 base and J by 0 bases, leaving 10 bases between them. The CDR3 sequence is 15 residues long. The germline V gene encodes CDR1 SGHKS and CDR2 YYEKEE (reference sequence). The CDR3 DNA reads as TGTGCCAGCAGCTTGTTGCTGCCTCCTAACTATGGCTACACCTTC. This translates into CASSLLLPPNYGYTF. The full variable domain, completed using reference TRBV5-5 and TRBJ1-2, is DAGVTQSPTHLIKTRGQQVTLRCSPISGHKSVSWYQQVLGQGPQFIFQYYEKEERGRGNFPDRFSARQFPNYSSELNVNALLLGDSALYLCASSLLLPPNYGYTFGSGTRLTVV.

This clonotype appeared many times. This chain links TRBV3-1 with TRBJ2-7; 10 bases map to TRBD2. After removal of 6 bases from V and 5 bases from J, the junction contained 16 bases not matched to a gene. CDR1 is LGHDT, CDR2 YNNKEL, per germline (reference sequence). The CDR3 sequence is 17 residues long. The CDR3 region is CASSQYSGRASKNEQYF. The DNA for the CDR3 is TGTGCCAGCAGTCAATACAGCGGGAGGGCCAGCAAGAACGAGCAGTACTTC.

The sample holds many counts of this clonotype. The V call is TRBV7-6, the J call TRBJ1-5, with unresolved D. The germline V gene has CDR1 SGHVS and CDR2 FNYEAQ. Trimming left V 1 base short and J 1 base short, with 11 bases between. The CDR3 length is 16 residues. CDR3 protein: CASSLGRGRSNQPQHF. CDR3 DNA sequence: TGTGCCAGCAGCTTAGGGCGGGGTCGGAGCAATCAGCCCCAGCATTTT.

This clonotype was picked up many times. The chain is built from TRBV12-3 or TRBV12-4 and TRBJ1-4; maybe TRBD1 (6 bases). CDR3 size: 14 residues. The ends were cut back, 1 base at V and 8 bases at J, with 11 bases in the middle. Here the CDR3 reads CASSLGGRGEKLFF. CDR3 nucleotide sequence: TGTGCCAGCAGTTTAGGGGGGCGGGGAGAAAAACTGTTTTTT.

This clonotype was counted only a few times. A much larger clonotype is one base distant, so this may be a read error. The rearrangement links TRBV11-2 to TRBJ1-1; D is unresolved. Trimming shortened V by 0 bases and J by 4 bases, and 9 bases separated the two germline ends. This CDR3 is built from 14 residues. Germline CDR1 and CDR2: SGHAT and FQNNGV. This CDR3 is CASSLDRGPTEAFF. CDR3 in DNA: TGTGCCAGCAGCTTAGATAGAGGGCCCACTGAAGCTTTCTTT. The full variable domain, in which reference TRBV11-2 and TRBJ1-1 provide the parts outside the CDR3, is EAGVAQSPRYKIIEKRQSVAFWCNPISGHATLYWYQQILGQGPKLLIQFQNNGVVDDSQLPKDRFSAERLKGVDSTLKIQPAKLEDSAVYLCASSLDRGPTEAFFGQGTRLTVV.

This clonotype was seen many times. The chain is built from TRBV10-1 and TRBJ2-7, with 9 bases identical to TRBD1. J was trimmed by 5 bases and V by 4 bases; bases with no gene match: 9. The CDR3 contains 15 residues. Germline values: CDR1 WNHNN, CDR2 SYGVQD (reference sequence). DNA for the CDR3: TGCGCCAGCAGTGGACCAGGGACAGGGTCCCACGAGCAGTACTTC. This sequence encodes CASSGPGTGSHEQYF.

This clonotype was detected many times. The genes are TRBV11-2 and TRBJ2-5; possibly TRBD1 or TRBD2 for D (6 bases each). Trimming pared 8 bases from V and 4 bases from J, leaving 14 bases between. The CDR3 has 13 residues. The germline gives CDR1 SGHAT, CDR2 FQNNGV. CDR3 region: CASLGGRAETQYF. The CDR3 nucleotides are TGTGCCAGCCTGGGGGGCAGAGCAGAGACCCAGTACTTC.

This clonotype was counted a few times. This chain connects TRBV5-4 to TRBJ2-3; D remains ambiguous. V lost 0 bases to trimming and J lost 0 bases, with 8 bases between them. CDR3 length: 15 amino acids. Germline V gene lookup returns CDR1 SGHNT and CDR2 YYREEE (reference sequence). The DNA for the CDR3 is TGTGCCAGCAGCTTGGACGGAACTAGCACAGATACGCAGTATTTT. Its protein product is CASSLDGTSTDTQYF. The full variable domain, its missing parts supplied by reference TRBV5-4 and TRBJ2-3, is ETGVTQSPTHLIKTRGQQVTLRCSSQSGHNTVSWYQQALGQGPQFIFQYYREEENGRGNFPPRFSGLQFPNYSSELNVNALELDDSALYLCASSLDGTSTDTQYFGPGTRLTVL.

This clonotype was observed many times. The CDR3 DNA follows: TGCGCCAGCAGTCGGGGACAGGGGAATACAGATACGCAGTATTTT. As protein: CASSRGQGNTDTQYF. V gene TRBV5-1 combines with J gene TRBJ2-3; TRBD1 aligns across 10 bases. The V gene end was trimmed by 5 bases and the J gene end by 3 bases; junction bases not matched to a gene: 6. Germline V lookup: CDR1 SGHRS, CDR2 YFSETQ. CDR3 size: 15 residues.

In its sample, this clonotype was seen many times. The chain is built from TRBV3-1 and TRBJ2-1, with TRBD2 identical over 10 bases. CDR1 is LGHDT and CDR2 is YNNKEL in the germline V gene (reference sequence). This CDR3 comprises 15 residues. The V gene end was trimmed by 2 bases and the J gene end by 8 bases; junction bases not matched to a gene: 6. The CDR3 DNA reads as TGTGCCAGCAGCCAATGGCCTAGCGGGAGCGATGAGCAGTTCTTC. Encoded protein: CASSQWPSGSDEQFF.

This clonotype came up many times. The V and J genes are TRBV10-3 and TRBJ2-7; 8 bases line up with TRBD1. CDR1 and CDR2 (germline): ENHRY, SYGVKD. The ends lost 2 bases at V and 5 bases at J; junction bases unmatched: 5. The CDR3 runs to 14 residues. In DNA, the CDR3 is TGTGCCATCAGTGAGGACAGGGGTAGCAACGAGCAGTACTTC. Translating gives CAISEDRGSNEQYF.

This chain connects TRBV5-4 to TRBJ2-3; 11 positions match TRBD2. CDR1 and CDR2 (germline): SGHNT, YYREEE (reference sequence). J lost 5 bases, V lost 3 bases, and 11 bases had no gene match. The CDR3 has 17 residues. The CDR3 DNA sequence: TGTGCCAGCAGCTCAACCCTAGCGGGGGGCCCGATAGATACGCAGTATTTT. It encodes CASSSTLAGGPIDTQYF. Full variable domain (outside the CDR3, taken from reference TRBV5-4 and TRBJ2-3): ETGVTQSPTHLIKTRGQQVTLRCSSQSGHNTVSWYQQALGQGPQFIFQYYREEENGRGNFPPRFSGLQFPNYSSELNVNALELDDSALYLCASSSTLAGGPIDTQYFGPGTRLTVL.

This clonotype was recorded a few times. V and J are TRBV14 and TRBJ2-2; no definite D call. Trimming took off 4 bases at V and 6 bases at J, with 9 bases between the two ends. This CDR3 has 13 residues. CDR1 and CDR2 (germline): SGHDN, FVKESK. The CDR3 protein is CASSLTAPGELFF. In DNA form, the CDR3 reads TGTGCCAGCAGCCTCACGGCCCCCGGGGAGCTGTTTTTT.

This clonotype was recorded at least ten times. The CDR3, as DNA: TGTGCCACCAGGGCCCCAAGGGAAGGGCAGTACTTC. The encoded protein is CATRAPREGQYF. This chain connects TRBV6-1 to TRBJ2-7; D is possibly TRBD1 (5 bases). The V gene lost 10 bases and the J gene lost 9 bases, with 19 bases spanning the gap. In germline, CDR1 is MNHNS, CDR2 SASEGT. This CDR3 contains 12 residues.

The table lists this clonotype with many counts. This chain joins TRBV20-1 and TRBJ1-2, with 7 bases lining up with TRBD1. Germline trimming cut 1 base from V and 4 bases from J; bases unmatched to any gene: 15. Germline V gene sequence: CDR1 DFQATT, CDR2 SNEGSKA (reference sequence). The length of the CDR3 is 17 residues. The CDR3 loop is CSARGPTGRYLSYGYTF. As DNA, the CDR3 is TGCAGTGCTAGAGGTCCGACAGGGCGGTACCTATCCTATGGCTACACCTTC.

The rearrangement joins TRBV12-3 or TRBV12-4 to TRBJ2-3; D uncertain. Trimming stripped 4 bases from V and 0 bases from J, with 8 bases between. The CDR3 sequence is 14 residues long. The DNA for the CDR3 is TGTGCCAGCAGTTACCCACAGAGCACAGATACGCAGTATTTT. Translating gives CASSYPQSTDTQYF.

The rearrangement uses TRBV6-1 and TRBJ1-5, with unresolved D. The CDR3 runs to 14 residues. Trimming took off 2 bases at V and 0 bases at J, with 5 bases between the two ends. Germline V lookup: CDR1 MNHNS, CDR2 SASEGT. For the CDR3, the DNA is TGTGCCAGCAGTGAATCGTATAGCAATCAGCCCCAGCATTTT. Protein sequence: CASSESYSNQPQHF.

This clonotype was recorded a few times. The chain recombines TRBV20-1 with TRBJ1-5; unclear D gene. The CDR3 is 13 residues long. Trimming shortened V by 5 bases and J by 2 bases, and 10 bases separated the two germline ends. CDR1 is DFQATT, CDR2 SNEGSKA, per germline (reference sequence). The CDR3 spells CSAATYGNQPQHF. Here the CDR3 DNA reads TGCAGTGCTGCGACATACGGCAATCAGCCCCAGCATTTT.